This T cell receptor (beta chain) is drawn from a study of cytomegalovirus exposure and HLA in healthy donors. Study context: A previous analysis identified more than 100 million unique TCR beta sequences derived from roughly 190 million T cells.

PCR used 60 Vbeta primers and 13 Jbeta primers. Measured with immunoSEQ multiplex PCR; TCRdb has only the in-frame clones, and not every one. The data show fewer than 150,000 clones, about 86% seen once. CDR1 is GTSNPN and CDR2 is SVGIG in the germline V gene (reference sequence). This CDR3 spans 13 amino acids. The V segment lost 7 bases and the J segment 4 bases; nucleotides outside the gene matches: 7. The sample taken for sequencing was PBMCs. This TCR derives from a man in his forties in good health and CMV-seropositive. V and J are TRBV30 and TRBJ1-5; TRBD1 aligns across 7 bases. The CDR3: CAFDRDFNQPQHF. Written as DNA, the CDR3 is TGTGCCTTCGACAGGGACTTTAATCAGCCCCAGCATTTT.